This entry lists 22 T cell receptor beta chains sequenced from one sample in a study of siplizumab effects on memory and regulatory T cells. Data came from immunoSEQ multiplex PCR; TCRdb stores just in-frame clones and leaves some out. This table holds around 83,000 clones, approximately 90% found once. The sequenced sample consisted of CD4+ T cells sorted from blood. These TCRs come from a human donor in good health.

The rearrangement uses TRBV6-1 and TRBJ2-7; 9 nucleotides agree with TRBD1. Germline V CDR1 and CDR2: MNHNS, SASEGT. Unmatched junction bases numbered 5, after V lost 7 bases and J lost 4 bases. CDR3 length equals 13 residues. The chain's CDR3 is CASIRTGEYEQYF. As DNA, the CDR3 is TGTGCCAGCATCCGGACAGGGGAGTACGAGCAGTACTTC.

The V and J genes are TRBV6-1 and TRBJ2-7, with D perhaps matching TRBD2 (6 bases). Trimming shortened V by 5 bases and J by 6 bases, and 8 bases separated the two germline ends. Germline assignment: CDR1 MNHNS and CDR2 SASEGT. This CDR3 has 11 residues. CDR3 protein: CASSLASEQYF. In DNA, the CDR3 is TGTGCCAGCAGTCTAGCGTCCGAGCAGTACTTC.

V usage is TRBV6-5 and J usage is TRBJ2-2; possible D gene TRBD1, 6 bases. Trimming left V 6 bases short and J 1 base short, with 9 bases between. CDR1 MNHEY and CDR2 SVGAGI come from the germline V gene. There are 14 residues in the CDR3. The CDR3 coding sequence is TGTGCCAGCAGATTGGACAGGAACACCGGGGAGCTGTTTTTT. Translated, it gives CASRLDRNTGELFF.

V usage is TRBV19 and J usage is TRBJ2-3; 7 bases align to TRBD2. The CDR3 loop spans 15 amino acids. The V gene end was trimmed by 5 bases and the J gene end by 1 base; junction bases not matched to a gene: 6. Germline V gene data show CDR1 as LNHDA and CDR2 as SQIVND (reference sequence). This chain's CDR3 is CASSAWTRGTDTQYF. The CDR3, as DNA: TGTGCCAGTAGTGCCTGGACTAGGGGCACAGATACGCAGTATTTT. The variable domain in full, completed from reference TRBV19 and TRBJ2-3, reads DGGITQSPKYLFRKEGQNVTLSCEQNLNHDAMYWYRQDPGQGLRLIYYSQIVNDFQKGDIAEGYSVSREKKESFPLTVTSAQKNPTAFYLCASSAWTRGTDTQYFGPGTRLTVL.

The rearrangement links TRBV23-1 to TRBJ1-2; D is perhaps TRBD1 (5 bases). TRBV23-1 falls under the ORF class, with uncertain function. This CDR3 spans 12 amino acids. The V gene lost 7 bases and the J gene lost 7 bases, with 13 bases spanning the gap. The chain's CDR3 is CASKASGSGYTF. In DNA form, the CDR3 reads TGCGCCAGCAAAGCGTCAGGGAGTGGCTACACCTTC.

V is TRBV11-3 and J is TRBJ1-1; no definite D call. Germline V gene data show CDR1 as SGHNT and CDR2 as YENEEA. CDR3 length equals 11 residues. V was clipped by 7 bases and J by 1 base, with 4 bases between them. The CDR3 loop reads CASIENTEAFF. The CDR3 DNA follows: TGTGCCAGCATTGAGAACACTGAAGCTTTCTTT.

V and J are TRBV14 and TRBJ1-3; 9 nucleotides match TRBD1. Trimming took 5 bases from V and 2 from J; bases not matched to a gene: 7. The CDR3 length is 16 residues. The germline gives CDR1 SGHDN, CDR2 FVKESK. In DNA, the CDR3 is TGTGCCAGCAGCAAAAGACAGGGGGTAACTGGAAACACCATATATTTT. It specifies CASSKRQGVTGNTIYF. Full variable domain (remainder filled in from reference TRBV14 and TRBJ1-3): EAGVTQFPSHSVIEKGQTVTLRCDPISGHDNLYWYRRVMGKEIKFLLHFVKESKQDESGMPNNRFLAERTGGTYSTLKVQPAELEDSGVYFCASSKRQGVTGNTIYFGEGSWLTVV.

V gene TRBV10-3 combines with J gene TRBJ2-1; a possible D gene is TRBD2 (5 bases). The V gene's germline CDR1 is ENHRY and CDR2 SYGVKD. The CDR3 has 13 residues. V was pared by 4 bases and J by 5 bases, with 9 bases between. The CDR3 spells CAISGTSDNEQFF. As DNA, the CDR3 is TGTGCCATCAGTGGGACTTCGGACAATGAGCAGTTCTTC.

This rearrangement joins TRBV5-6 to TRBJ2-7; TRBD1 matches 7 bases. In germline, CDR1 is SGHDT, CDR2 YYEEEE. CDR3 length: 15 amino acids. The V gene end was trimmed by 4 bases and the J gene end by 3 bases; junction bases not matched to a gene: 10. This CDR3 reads CASSRLGTVIYEQYF. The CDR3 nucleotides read TGTGCCAGCAGCCGGCTGGGGACAGTGATCTACGAGCAGTACTTC.

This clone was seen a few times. CDR3 coding DNA: TGTGCCAGTAGCCGGGAGGGACAGGTCCCATCCTACGAGCAGTACTTC. Amino acids: CASSREGQVPSYEQYF. The chain couples TRBV19 to TRBJ2-7, with D tentatively TRBD1 or TRBD2 (8 bases each). The V gene lost 6 bases and the J gene lost 1 base, with 19 bases spanning the gap. From germline, CDR1 is LNHDA and CDR2 SQIVND (reference sequence). This CDR3 is 16 amino acids long.

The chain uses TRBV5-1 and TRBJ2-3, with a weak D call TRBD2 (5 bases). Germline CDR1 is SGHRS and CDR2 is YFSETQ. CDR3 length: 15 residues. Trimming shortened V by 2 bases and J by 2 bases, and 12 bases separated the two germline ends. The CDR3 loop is CASSFETTYTDTQYF. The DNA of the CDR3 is TGCGCCAGCAGCTTTGAGACTACCTACACAGATACGCAGTATTTT. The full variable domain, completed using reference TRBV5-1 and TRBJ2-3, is KAGVTQTPRYLIKTRGQQVTLSCSPISGHRSVSWYQQTPGQGLQFLFEYFSETQRNKGNFPGRFSGRQFSNSRSEMNVSTLELGDSALYLCASSFETTYTDTQYFGPGTRLTVL.

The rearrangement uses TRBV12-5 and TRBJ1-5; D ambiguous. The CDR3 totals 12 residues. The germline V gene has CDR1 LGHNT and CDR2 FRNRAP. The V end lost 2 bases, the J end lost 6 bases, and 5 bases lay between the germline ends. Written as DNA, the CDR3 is TGTGCTAGTGGTTTGACAGCTCAGCCCCAGCATTTT. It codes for CASGLTAQPQHF. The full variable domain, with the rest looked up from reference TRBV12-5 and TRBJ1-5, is DARVTQTPRHKVTEMGQEVTMRCQPILGHNTVFWYRQTMMQGLELLAYFRNRAPLDDSGMPKDRFSAEMPDATLATLKIQPSEPRDSAVYFCASGLTAQPQHFGDGTRLSIL.

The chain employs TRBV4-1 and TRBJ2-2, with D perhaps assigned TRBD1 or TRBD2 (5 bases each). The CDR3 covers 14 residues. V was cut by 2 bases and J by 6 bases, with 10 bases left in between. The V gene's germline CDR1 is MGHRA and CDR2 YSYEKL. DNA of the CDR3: TGCGCCAGCAGCCAATTGGGGGTGCCCGGGGAGCTGTTTTTT. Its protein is CASSQLGVPGELFF.

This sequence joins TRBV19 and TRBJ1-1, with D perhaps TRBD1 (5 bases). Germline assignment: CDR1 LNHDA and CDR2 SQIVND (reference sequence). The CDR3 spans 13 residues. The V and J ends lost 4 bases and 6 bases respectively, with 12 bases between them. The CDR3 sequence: CASSTGYRAEAFF. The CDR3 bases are TGTGCCAGTAGTACAGGGTATCGCGCTGAAGCTTTCTTT.

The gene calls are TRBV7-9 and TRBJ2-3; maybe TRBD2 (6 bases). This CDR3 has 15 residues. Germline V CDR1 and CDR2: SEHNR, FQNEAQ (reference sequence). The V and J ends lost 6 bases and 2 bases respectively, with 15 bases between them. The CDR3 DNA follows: TGTGCCAGCAGGCCTAATCGGGAGAACACAGATACGCAGTATTTT. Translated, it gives CASRPNRENTDTQYF.

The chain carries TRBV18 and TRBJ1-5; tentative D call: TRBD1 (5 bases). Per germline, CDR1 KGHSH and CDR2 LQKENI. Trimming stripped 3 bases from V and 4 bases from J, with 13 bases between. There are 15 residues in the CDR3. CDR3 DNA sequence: TGTGCCAGCTCACCCGGGGGGTCAGGTAATCAGCCCCAGCATTTT. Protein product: CASSPGGSGNQPQHF.

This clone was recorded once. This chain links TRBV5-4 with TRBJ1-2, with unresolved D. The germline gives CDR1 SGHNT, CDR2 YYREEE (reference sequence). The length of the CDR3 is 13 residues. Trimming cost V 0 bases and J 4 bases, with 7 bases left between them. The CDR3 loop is CASSLGQTYGYTF. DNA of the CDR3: TGTGCCAGCAGCTTGGGGCAGACCTATGGCTACACCTTC.

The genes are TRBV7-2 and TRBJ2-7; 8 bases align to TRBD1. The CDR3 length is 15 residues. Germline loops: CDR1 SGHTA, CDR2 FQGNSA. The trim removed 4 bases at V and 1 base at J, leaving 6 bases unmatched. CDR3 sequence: CASSSGQGGSYEQYF. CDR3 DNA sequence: TGTGCCAGCAGCTCAGGACAGGGCGGGTCCTACGAGCAGTACTTC.

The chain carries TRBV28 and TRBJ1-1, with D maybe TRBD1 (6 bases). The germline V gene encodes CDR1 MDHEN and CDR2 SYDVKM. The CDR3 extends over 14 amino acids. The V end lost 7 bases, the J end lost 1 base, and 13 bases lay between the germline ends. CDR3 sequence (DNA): TGTGCCAGCATTAAACAGGGTCGGAACACTGAAGCTTTCTTT. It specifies CASIKQGRNTEAFF.

CDR3 in amino acids: CASSEGPSNQPQHF. CDR3 DNA: TGTGCCAGCAGTGAAGGACCTAGCAATCAGCCCCAGCATTTT. This chain connects TRBV6-4 to TRBJ1-5; D gene ambiguous. Trimming left V 3 bases short and J 0 bases short, with 6 bases between. The CDR3 consists of 14 residues. CDR1 MRHNA and CDR2 SNTAGT come from the germline V gene.

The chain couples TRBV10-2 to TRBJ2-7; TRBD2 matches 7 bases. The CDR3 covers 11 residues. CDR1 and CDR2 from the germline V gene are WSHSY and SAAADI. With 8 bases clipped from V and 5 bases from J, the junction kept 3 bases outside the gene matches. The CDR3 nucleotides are TGCGCCAGCGGGAGGGCCAACGAGCAGTACTTC. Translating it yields CASGRANEQYF.

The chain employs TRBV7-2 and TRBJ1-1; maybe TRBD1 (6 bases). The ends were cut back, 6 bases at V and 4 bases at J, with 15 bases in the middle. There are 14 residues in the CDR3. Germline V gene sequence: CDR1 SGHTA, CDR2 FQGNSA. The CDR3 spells CASRQTGGRTEAFF. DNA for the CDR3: TGTGCCAGCAGGCAAACGGGGGGCCGCACTGAAGCTTTCTTT. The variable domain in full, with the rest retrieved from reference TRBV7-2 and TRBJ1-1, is GAGVSQSPSNKVTEKGKDVELRCDPISGHTALYWYRQSLGQGLEFLIYFQGNSAPDKSGLPSDRFSAERTGGSVSTLTIQRTQQEDSAVYLCASRQTGGRTEAFFGQGTRLTVV.